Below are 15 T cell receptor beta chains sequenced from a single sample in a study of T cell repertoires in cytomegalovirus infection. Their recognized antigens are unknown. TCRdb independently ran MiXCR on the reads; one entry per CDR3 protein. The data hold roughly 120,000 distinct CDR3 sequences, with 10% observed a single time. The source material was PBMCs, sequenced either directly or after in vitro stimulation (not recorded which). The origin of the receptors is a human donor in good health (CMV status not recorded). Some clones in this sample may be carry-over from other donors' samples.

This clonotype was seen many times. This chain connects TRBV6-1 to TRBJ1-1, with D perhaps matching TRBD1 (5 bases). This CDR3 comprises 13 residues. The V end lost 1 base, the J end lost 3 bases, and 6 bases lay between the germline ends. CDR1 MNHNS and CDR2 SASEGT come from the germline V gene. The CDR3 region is CASSEEGYTEAFF. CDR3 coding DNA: TGTGCCAGCAGTGAAGAGGGGTACACTGAAGCTTTCTTT.

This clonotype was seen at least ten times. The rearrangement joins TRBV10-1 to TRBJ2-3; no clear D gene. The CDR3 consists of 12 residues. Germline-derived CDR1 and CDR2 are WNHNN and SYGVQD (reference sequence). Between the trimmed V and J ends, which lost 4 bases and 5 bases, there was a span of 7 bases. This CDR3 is CASSAREDTQYF. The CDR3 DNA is TGCGCCAGCAGTGCTAGAGAAGATACGCAGTATTTT.

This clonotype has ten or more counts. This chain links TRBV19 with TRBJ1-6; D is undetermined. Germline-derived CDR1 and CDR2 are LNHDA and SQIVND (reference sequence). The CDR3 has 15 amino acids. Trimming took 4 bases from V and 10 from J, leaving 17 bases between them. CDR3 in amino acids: CASSRSWASGSPLHF. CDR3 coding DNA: TGTGCCAGTAGTAGATCCTGGGCTTCGGGCTCACCCCTCCACTTT.

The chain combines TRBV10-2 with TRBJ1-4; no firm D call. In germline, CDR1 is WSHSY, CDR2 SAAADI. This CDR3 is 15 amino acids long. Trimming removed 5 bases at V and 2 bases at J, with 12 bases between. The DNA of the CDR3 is TGCGCCAGCAGTCACTCAAGGGCGACTAATGAAAAACTGTTTTTT. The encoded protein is CASSHSRATNEKLFF.

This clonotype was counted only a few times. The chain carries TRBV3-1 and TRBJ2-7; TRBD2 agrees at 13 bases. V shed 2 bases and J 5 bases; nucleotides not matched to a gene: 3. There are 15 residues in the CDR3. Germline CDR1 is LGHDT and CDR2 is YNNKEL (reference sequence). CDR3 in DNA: TGTGCCAGCAGCCAACCGGGACTAGCGGGAAACGAGCAGTACTTC. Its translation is CASSQPGLAGNEQYF.

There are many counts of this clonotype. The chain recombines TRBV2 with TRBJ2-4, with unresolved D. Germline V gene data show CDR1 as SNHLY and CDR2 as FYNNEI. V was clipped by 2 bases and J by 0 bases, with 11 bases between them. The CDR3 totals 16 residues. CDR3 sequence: CASSERATRAKNIQYF. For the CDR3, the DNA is TGTGCCAGCAGTGAAAGGGCAACCAGAGCCAAAAACATTCAGTACTTC. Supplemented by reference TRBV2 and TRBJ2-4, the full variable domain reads EPEVTQTPSHQVTQMGQEVILRCVPISNHLYFYWYRQILGQKVEFLVSFYNNEISEKSEIFDDQFSVERPDGSNFTLKIRSTKLEDSAMYFCASSERATRAKNIQYFGAGTRLSVL.

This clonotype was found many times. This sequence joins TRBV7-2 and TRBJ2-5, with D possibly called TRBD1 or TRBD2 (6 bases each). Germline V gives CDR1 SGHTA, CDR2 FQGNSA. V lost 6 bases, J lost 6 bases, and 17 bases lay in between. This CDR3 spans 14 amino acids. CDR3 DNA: TGTGCCAGCAGTCCCTCGGGGGCTGTCAAGACCCAGTACTTC. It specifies CASSPSGAVKTQYF.

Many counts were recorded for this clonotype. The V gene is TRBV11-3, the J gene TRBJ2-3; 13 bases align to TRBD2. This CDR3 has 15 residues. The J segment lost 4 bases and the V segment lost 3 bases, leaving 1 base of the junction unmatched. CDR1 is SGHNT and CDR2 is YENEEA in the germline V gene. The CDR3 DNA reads TGTGCCAGCAGCTTCGGACTAGCGGGAGCAGATACGCAGTATTTT. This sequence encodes CASSFGLAGADTQYF.

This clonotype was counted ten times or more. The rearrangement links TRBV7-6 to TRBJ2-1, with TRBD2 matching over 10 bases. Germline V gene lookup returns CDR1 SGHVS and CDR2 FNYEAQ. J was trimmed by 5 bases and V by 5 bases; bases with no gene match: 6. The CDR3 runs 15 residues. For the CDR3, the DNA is TGTGCCAGCAGCGCTAGCGGGAGTCTCCACAATGAGCAGTTCTTC. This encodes CASSASGSLHNEQFF. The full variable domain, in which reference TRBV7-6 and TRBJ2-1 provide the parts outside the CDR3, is GAGVSQSPRYKVTKRGQDVALRCDPISGHVSLYWYRQALGQGPEFLTYFNYEAQQDKSGLPNDRFSAERPEGSISTLTIQRTEQRDSAMYRCASSASGSLHNEQFFGPGTRLTVL.

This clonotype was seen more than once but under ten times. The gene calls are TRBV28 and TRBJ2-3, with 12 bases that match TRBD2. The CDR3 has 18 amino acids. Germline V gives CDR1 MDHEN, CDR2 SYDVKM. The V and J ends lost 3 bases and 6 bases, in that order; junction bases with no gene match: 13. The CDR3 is CASSFGAGASGRVDTQYF. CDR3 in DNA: TGTGCCAGCAGTTTTGGCGCTGGGGCTAGCGGGAGGGTCGATACGCAGTATTTT.

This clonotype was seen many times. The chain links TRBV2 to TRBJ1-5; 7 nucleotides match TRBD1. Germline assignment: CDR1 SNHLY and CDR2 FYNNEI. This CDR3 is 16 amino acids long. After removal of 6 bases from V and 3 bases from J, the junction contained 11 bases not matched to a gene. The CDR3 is CASRARTGDTNQPQHF. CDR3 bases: TGTGCCAGCAGGGCTCGTACAGGGGATACCAATCAGCCCCAGCATTTT.

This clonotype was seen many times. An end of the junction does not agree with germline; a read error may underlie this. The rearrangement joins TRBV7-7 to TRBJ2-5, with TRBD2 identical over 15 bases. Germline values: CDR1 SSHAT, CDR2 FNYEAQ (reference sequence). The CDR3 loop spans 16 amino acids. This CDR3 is CASSFGLAGGQETQYF. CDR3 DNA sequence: TGTGCTAGCAGCTTTGGACTAGCGGGAGGGCAAGAGACCCAGTACTTC.

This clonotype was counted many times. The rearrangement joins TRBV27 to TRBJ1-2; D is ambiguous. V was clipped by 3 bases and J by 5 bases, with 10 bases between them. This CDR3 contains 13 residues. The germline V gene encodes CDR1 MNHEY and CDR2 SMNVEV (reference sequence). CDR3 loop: CASSFQKQYGYTF. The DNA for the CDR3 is TGTGCCAGCAGTTTCCAGAAGCAATATGGCTACACCTTC.

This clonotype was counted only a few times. The DNA for the CDR3 is TGTGCCAGCAGTTACTTGAGATCCGTGGGGGAGCAGTACTTC. Translation: CASSYLRSVGEQYF. The chain couples TRBV6-5 to TRBJ2-7, with D unclear. The CDR3 runs 14 residues. The V gene's germline CDR1 is MNHEY and CDR2 SVGAGI. The V end lost 1 base, the J end lost 7 bases, and 14 bases lay between the germline ends.

The CDR3 DNA reads TGCAGTGCTAGCCAAGCCGGGGCTGAAGCTTTCTTT. Protein product: CSASQAGAEAFF. V and J are TRBV20-1 and TRBJ1-1, with no clear D. The germline V and J ends were trimmed by 3 bases and 6 bases, with 11 bases remaining between them. The germline CDR1 and CDR2 sequences are DFQATT and SNEGSKA (reference sequence). This CDR3 spans 12 amino acids.